Below are 21 T cell receptor beta chains sequenced from a single sample in a study of early T cells in non-severe SARS-CoV-2 infection. TCRdb independently ran MiXCR on the 5' RACE reads; one entry per CDR3 protein. Among 55,000 to 65,000 distinct CDR3 sequences listed, approximately 12% were seen once. The material sequenced was whole blood. The receptors come from an adult who was a healthcare worker with PCR-confirmed SARS-CoV-2 infection or an uninfected control (not recorded which).

This chain uses TRBV11-2 with TRBJ2-5; D is uncertain. CDR1 and CDR2 from the germline V gene are SGHAT and FQNNGV. Trimming shortened V by 0 bases and J by 5 bases, and 10 bases separated the two germline ends. This CDR3 comprises 14 residues. CDR3 sequence (DNA): TGTGCCAGCAGCTTAGAGATGGTTGGCGAGACCCAGTACTTC. Amino acid sequence: CASSLEMVGETQYF.

The table lists this clonotype with a few counts. This sequence joins TRBV19 and TRBJ2-1; TRBD2 matches at 7 bases. CDR1 and CDR2 from the germline V gene are LNHDA and SQIVND (reference sequence). CDR3 size: 16 residues. Unmatched junction bases numbered 12, after V lost 5 bases and J lost 5 bases. CDR3 in amino acids: CASSPRGAGLHNEQFF. CDR3 nucleotide sequence: TGTGCCAGTAGTCCCCGTGGAGCGGGACTACACAATGAGCAGTTCTTC.

This clonotype was counted ten times or more. This chain uses TRBV6-2 or TRBV6-3 with TRBJ2-5; D is ambiguous. CDR3 size: 11 residues. The germline V gene encodes CDR1 MNHEY and CDR2 SVGEGT. V was pared by 5 bases and J by 5 bases, with 6 bases between. The CDR3 is CASSNRETQYF. DNA for the CDR3: TGTGCCAGCAGTAACCGGGAGACCCAGTACTTC.

Only a few counts were recorded for this clonotype. The chain links TRBV5-1 to TRBJ2-3, with D possibly matching TRBD2 (5 bases). Trimming removed 4 bases at V and 2 bases at J, with 17 bases between. The CDR3 loop spans 16 amino acids. Germline V lookup: CDR1 SGHRS, CDR2 YFSETQ. CDR3 bases: TGCGCCAGCAGCCCCACAATGGGAGTAAACACAGATACGCAGTATTTT. It encodes CASSPTMGVNTDTQYF.

This clonotype was found many times. The CDR3 spells CASSLDRGPAEAFF. CDR3 nucleotides: TGTGCCAGCAGCTTAGATCGGGGACCCGCTGAAGCTTTCTTT. The chain combines TRBV13 with TRBJ1-1; the D gene is possibly TRBD1 (5 bases). The V end lost 1 base, the J end lost 6 bases, and 12 bases lay between the germline ends. This CDR3 has 14 amino acids. Germline V gene sequence: CDR1 PRHDT, CDR2 FYEKMQ (reference sequence).

This clonotype was observed at least ten times. This chain connects TRBV29-1 to TRBJ1-1; D is perhaps TRBD1 (6 bases). The ends were cut back, 4 bases at V and 6 bases at J, with 24 bases in the middle. Germline V gene sequence: CDR1 SQVTM, CDR2 ANQGSEA. This CDR3 is built from 16 residues. CDR3 protein: CSVGGRRGLINPEAFF. CDR3 coding DNA: TGCAGCGTTGGAGGGAGGCGGGGGCTTATCAATCCTGAAGCTTTCTTT.

J is TRBJ1-2 and V is TRBV29-1, with a tentative D call TRBD1 (5 bases). V lost 4 bases and J lost 4, with 13 bases in between. The germline V gene encodes CDR1 SQVTM and CDR2 ANQGSEA. The CDR3 spans 13 residues. The DNA for the CDR3 is TGCAGCGTTGCGACAGCCGAGTTCTATGGCTACACCTTC. Its protein is CSVATAEFYGYTF.

The rearrangement uses TRBV29-1 and TRBJ1-2, with D uncertain. The CDR3 has 17 amino acids. Germline V gene sequence: CDR1 SQVTM, CDR2 ANQGSEA. V lost 0 bases, J lost 4 bases, and 21 bases lay in between. The CDR3 DNA reads as TGCAGCGTTGAAGATAGTGGCCGACCCCGACTAGGCTATGGCTACACCTTC. Protein product: CSVEDSGRPRLGYGYTF.

Of note for this clonotype: This may stem from a read error, because a much larger clone lies one nucleotide away. This chain joins TRBV11-2 and TRBJ1-6; D ambiguous. The CDR3 spans 12 residues. The germline V gene has CDR1 SGHAT and CDR2 FQNNGV. The CDR3 DNA reads TGTGCCAGCAGCTTAGGCCGCTCACCCTTCCACTTT. Translating it yields CASSLGRSPFHF.

The genes are TRBV18 and TRBJ1-2; D is uncertain. CDR3 length: 13 residues. The V and J ends lost 5 bases and 0 bases respectively, with 7 bases between them. Germline values: CDR1 KGHSH, CDR2 LQKENI. The CDR3 reads CASSEDTNYGYTF. CDR3 DNA sequence: TGTGCCAGCTCAGAAGACACTAACTATGGCTACACCTTC.

This chain joins TRBV28 and TRBJ2-5, with TRBD1 as a possible D gene (6 bases). V lost 5 bases and J lost 0, with 16 bases in between. CDR1 MDHEN and CDR2 SYDVKM come from the germline V gene. The CDR3 contains 16 residues. CDR3 residues: CASSIGQTSYQETQYF. The CDR3 DNA reads TGTGCCAGCAGTATCGGACAGACCTCGTACCAAGAGACCCAGTACTTC.

This clonotype has at least ten counts. V and J are TRBV29-1 and TRBJ1-1; D remains ambiguous. From germline, CDR1 is SQVTM and CDR2 ANQGSEA. Trimming stripped 5 bases from V and 0 bases from J, with 10 bases between. The CDR3 has 13 amino acids. Here the CDR3 DNA reads TGCAGCGTTCGACGGACTATGAACACTGAAGCTTTCTTT. Translating gives CSVRRTMNTEAFF.

This clonotype has just a few counts. The V gene is TRBV9, the J gene TRBJ1-4, with TRBD1 as a possible D gene (5 bases). The CDR3 has 13 residues. The V and J ends lost 0 bases and 10 bases respectively, with 10 bases between them. Germline loops: CDR1 SGDLS, CDR2 YYNGEE. The CDR3 bases are TGTGCCAGCAGCGTAGCCTCAGGGAGAAAACTGTTTTTT. It codes for CASSVASGRKLFF. Complete variable domain (other parts from reference TRBV9 and TRBJ1-4): DSGVTQTPKHLITATGQRVTLRCSPRSGDLSVYWYQQSLDQGLQFLIQYYNGEERAKGNILERFSAQQFPDLHSELNLSSLELGDSALYFCASSVASGRKLFFGSGTQLSVL.

This chain links TRBV7-2 with TRBJ2-7; D is unclear. This CDR3 is 17 amino acids long. The germline V and J ends were trimmed by 1 base and 2 bases, with 18 bases remaining between them. Germline CDR1 reads SGHTA; CDR2 reads FQGNSA. The DNA for the CDR3 is TGTGCCAGCAGCTTAGTTAGTTATGGGCAGGCCACCTACGAGCAGTACTTC. Its translation: CASSLVSYGQATYEQYF.

This clonotype was counted at least ten times. As DNA, the CDR3 is TGTGCCAGCAGCGTAAGCCGGACAGGGGGTTACGAGCAGTACTTC. Its translation: CASSVSRTGGYEQYF. The chain uses TRBV7-2 and TRBJ2-7, with TRBD1 matching 10 bases. Per the germline V gene, CDR1 is SGHTA and CDR2 is FQGNSA. This CDR3 is 15 amino acids long. The J segment lost 4 bases and the V segment lost 5 bases, leaving 8 bases of the junction unmatched.

This chain connects TRBV3-1 to TRBJ2-3, with 15 bases lining up with TRBD2. The CDR3 contains 19 residues. CDR1 is LGHDT, CDR2 YNNKEL, per germline (reference sequence). The V segment lost 5 bases and the J segment 5 bases; nucleotides outside the gene matches: 14. CDR3 sequence reads: CASSASPAPGLAGGDTQYF. As DNA, the CDR3 is TGTGCCAGCAGCGCAAGCCCTGCTCCGGGACTAGCGGGAGGAGATACGCAGTATTTT.

This clonotype was recorded many times. CDR3 nucleotides: TGCGCCAGCAGCTTTACCCGACCTCAGGGGTCTGAAGCTTTCTTT. It is translated as CASSFTRPQGSEAFF. The rearrangement joins TRBV5-1 to TRBJ1-1, with D tentatively TRBD1 (6 bases). Trimming took 2 bases from V and 6 from J, leaving 17 bases between them. CDR3 length: 15 residues. Germline-derived CDR1 and CDR2 are SGHRS and YFSETQ.

The table lists this clonotype with many counts. The chain's CDR3 is CASTGIYGYTF. CDR3 sequence (DNA): TGTGCCAGCACAGGGATCTATGGCTACACCTTC. The J gene is TRBJ1-2, the V gene TRBV7-9; tentatively, D is TRBD1 (5 bases). CDR3 length equals 11 residues. V was pared by 7 bases and J by 4 bases, with 7 bases between. Germline CDR1 SEHNR, CDR2 FQNEAQ (reference sequence). The full variable domain, rest sourced from reference TRBV7-9 and TRBJ1-2, is DTGVSQNPRHKITKRGQNVTFRCDPISEHNRLYWYRQTLGQGPEFLTYFQNEAQLEKSRLLSDRFSAERPKGSFSTLEIQRTEQGDSAMYLCASTGIYGYTFGSGTRLTVV.

The sample holds many counts of this clonotype. As DNA, the CDR3 is TGTGCCATCAGTGTACTATTTGGGACTAATGAAAAACTGTTTTTT. It encodes CAISVLFGTNEKLFF. The chain joins TRBV10-3 to TRBJ1-4, with D unresolved. This CDR3 region has 15 residues. V gave up 4 bases and J gave up 2 bases, with 11 bases separating them. Germline V lookup: CDR1 ENHRY, CDR2 SYGVKD.

V and J are TRBV25-1 and TRBJ1-1, with D possibly matching TRBD1 (5 bases). The CDR3 extends over 12 amino acids. The germline V gene encodes CDR1 MGHDK and CDR2 SYGVNS. Trimming removed 10 bases from V and 2 bases from J, with 11 bases in between. CDR3 amino acids: CANGTENTEAFF. Here the CDR3 DNA reads TGTGCCAACGGGACGGAAAACACTGAAGCTTTCTTT.

Many counts were recorded for this clonotype. The chain combines TRBV7-6 with TRBJ2-3, with D maybe TRBD2 (5 bases). The V end lost 3 bases, the J end lost 3 bases, and 10 bases lay between the germline ends. Looked up from germline, CDR1 is SGHVS and CDR2 is FNYEAQ. There are 14 residues in the CDR3. The chain's CDR3 is CASSLRVATDTQYF. CDR3 sequence (DNA): TGTGCCAGCAGCTTGAGGGTAGCGACAGATACGCAGTATTTT. Combining the CDR3 with reference TRBV7-6 and TRBJ2-3 gives the whole variable domain GAGVSQSPRYKVTKRGQDVALRCDPISGHVSLYWYRQALGQGPEFLTYFNYEAQQDKSGLPNDRFSAERPEGSISTLTIQRTEQRDSAMYRCASSLRVATDTQYFGPGTRLTVL.